This TCR beta chain appears in the sequencing data of a study of low-dose radiotherapy and immunotherapy resistance in tumors. Study information: Cohort 1 was given 0.5 Gy fractions every 2 weeks, 6.5 Gy in total. Starting cycle 1 day 1, oral aspirin 300 mg was given daily for four cycles.

TRAV- and TRBV-specific primers primed first-strand cDNA, covering alpha and beta chains. Using a constant-region primer together with a V-primer adapter, TCRs were subjected to 20 PCR cycles of amplification. TCRdb reanalysed the reads using MiXCR and keeps one entry per CDR3 protein. Of fewer than 20,000 distinct CDR3 sequences listed, around 67% are singletons. V lost 2 bases to trimming and J lost 14 bases, with 10 bases between them. From germline, CDR1 is SNHLY and CDR2 FYNNEI. The CDR3 has 11 amino acids. This chain uses TRBV2 with TRBJ1-5; D is undetermined. The TCR was taken from a human donor with advanced metastatic prostate, ovarian, gallbladder or colorectal cancer (not recorded which). This table probably holds off-target reads from a library built for another chain. Here the CDR3 DNA reads TGTGCCAGCAGTGAAACGGAGGAGAAGCATTTT. This translates into CASSETEEKHF. The complete variable domain, with remaining parts taken from reference TRBV2 and TRBJ1-5, reads EPEVTQTPSHQVTQMGQEVILRCVPISNHLYFYWYRQILGQKVEFLVSFYNNEISEKSEIFDDQFSVERPDGSNFTLKIRSTKLEDSAMYFCASSETEEKHFGDGTRLSIL.